Listed below are T cell receptor beta chains from one sample, sequenced in a study of blood T cell repertoires in COVID-19. The method was immunoSEQ multiplex PCR; TCRdb's version includes in-frame clones alone and lacks a portion of them. The profile shows a few hundred thousand clones, approximately 86% of them singletons. Sequenced input: PBMCs or T cells enriched from blood (not recorded which). These receptors all stem from a woman between 40 and 55 years old with acute COVID-19. CDR3s include the opening cysteine and the closing phenylalanine or tryptophan.

>TRBJ1-3|TRBV2
CASSEAPLGLAGIGNTIYF
>TRBJ2-2|TRBV7-2
CASSFGAAGGPGELFF
>TRBJ2-1|TRBV2
CASSEGQGVNEQFF
>TRBJ2-3|TRBV18
CASSANSLAGTTDTQYF
>TRBJ2-1|TRBV7-3
CASSLMGLSVKNEQFF
>TRBJ2-1|TRBV6-5
CASKGLATSKEQFF
>TRBJ1-5|TRBV6-2/TRBV6-3
CASSGQGIQPQHF
>TRBJ1-5|TRBV28
CAIPGQGAGVSNQPQHF
>TRBJ2-7|TRBV6-5
CASSLGQGAYEQYF
>TRBJ1-1|TRBV27
CASSAFQSGSEAFF
>TRBJ1-6|TRBV28
CASSAVQDSPLHF
>TRBJ2-7|TRBV3-1/TRBV3-2
CASSQGLEQYF
>TRBJ1-3|TRBV9
CASSPGTGLDGNTIYF
>TRBJ2-1|TRBV3-1/TRBV3-2
CASSSNRAFGYEQFF
>TRBJ1-2|TRBV5-5
CASNQPGQGKGYTF
>TRBJ2-5|TRBV15
CATSRDLPRTQYF
>TRBJ2-2|TRBV7-3
CASSPTGVTGELFF
>TRBJ1-2|TRBV28
CASRQTGESSGYTF
>TRBJ2-1|TRBV6-5
CASTPPGLAGTEQFF
>TRBJ1-6|TRBV28
CASRGRRNSPLHF
>TRBJ1-2|TRBV3-1/TRBV3-2
CASSQTLDGLIGYTF
>TRBJ1-5|TRBV7-8
CASSLGTGDNQPQHF
>TRBJ2-7|TRBV7-2
CASSIQGASYEQYF
>TRBJ1-2|TRBV28
CASSSNDREGYTF
>TRBJ2-5|TRBV7-7
CASRGREETQYF
>TRBJ2-1|TRBV19
CASSIWRDNEQFF
>TRBJ2-1|TRBV4-2
CASSQASGSYNEQFF
>TRBJ1-5|TRBV18
CASSPDISNQPQHF
>TRBJ2-1|TRBV2
CAGRQGDFSYNEQFF
>TRBJ1-2|TRBV19
CASNYRGAWGYTF
>TRBJ2-7|TRBV11-2
CASSLEPVFSYEQYF
>TRBJ2-7|TRBV28
CASSSDNTYEQYF
>TRBJ1-1|TRBV7-8
CASSMGLQNTEAFF
>TRBJ1-2|TRBV28
CASSNQGARDYGYTF
>TRBJ2-3|TRBV6-4
CASSPTGLAGGSRDTQYF
>TRBJ2-7|TRBV4-2
CASSQEGGPAYEQYF
>TRBJ1-1|TRBV27
CASSRGLGTEAFF
>TRBJ2-6|TRBV19
CASSIVVLSGANVLTF
>TRBJ1-5|TRBV5-1
CASSLGAGGQSQPQHF
>TRBJ2-5|TRBV18
CASSPLVFIEGETQYF
>TRBJ2-5|TRBV5-1
CASSFLGPSQETQYF
>TRBJ2-4|TRBV28
CASSLGGINIQYF
>TRBJ1-1|TRBV10-3
CAISGPPPTGGFGTEAFF